These 29 T cell receptor beta chains came from one sample sequenced in a study of blood T cells in healthy people across ages. Alongside a J-beta primer mix, a sample-barcoded 5' primer served in a second PCR lasting about 7 to 12 cycles. TCRdb re-called the 5' RACE reads with MiXCR, one entry per CDR3 protein. The data contain 2 million or so distinct CDR3 sequences, about 49% of them singletons. Material: blood. These receptors were collected from a woman aged 40 to 50 in good health.

The CDR3 region is CASRNMYQETQYF. The CDR3 DNA is TGTGCCAGCAGGAACATGTACCAAGAGACCCAGTACTTC. J is TRBJ2-5 and V is TRBV28; D is unresolved. This CDR3 comprises 13 residues. Germline values: CDR1 MDHEN, CDR2 SYDVKM. The ends were cut back, 6 bases at V and 0 bases at J, with 8 bases in the middle.

The chain links TRBV20-1 to TRBJ2-3; D not resolved. V was cut by 4 bases and J by 2 bases, with 16 bases left in between. CDR3 size: 15 residues. Per germline, CDR1 DFQATT and CDR2 SNEGSKA (reference sequence). In nucleotides, the CDR3 is TGCAGTGCTAAACCGATGGGGTCCGACACAGATACGCAGTATTTT. Translated: CSAKPMGSDTDTQYF.

The chain couples TRBV7-3 to TRBJ1-6; TRBD1 might be the D (6 bases). CDR3 length: 15 residues. Germline CDR1 reads SGHTA; CDR2 reads FQGTGA. V dropped 2 bases and J dropped 6 bases, with 11 bases sitting between them. For the CDR3, the DNA is TGTGCCAGCAGCTTACAGGGGACCCTTAATTCACCCCTCCACTTT. This translates into CASSLQGTLNSPLHF. The variable domain in full, completed from reference TRBV7-3 and TRBJ1-6, reads GAGVSQTPSNKVTEKGKYVELRCDPISGHTALYWYRQSLGQGPEFLIYFQGTGAADDSGLPNDRFFAVRPEGSVSTLKIQRTERGDSAVYLCASSLQGTLNSPLHFGNGTRLTVT.

The chain has TRBV21-1 and TRBJ2-7; the DNA was not compared with TRBD1, the D call given in the table. TRBV21-1 represents a pseudogene. This CDR3 contains 14 residues. The CDR3 DNA follows: TGTGCCAGCCTTGGGGGGGTCGGCTCCTACGAGCAGTACTTC. Translation: CASLGGVGSYEQYF.

This clonotype has more than one count but fewer than ten. The chain uses TRBV5-1 and TRBJ1-2; 8 bases agree with TRBD1. This CDR3 is built from 16 residues. The germline CDR1 and CDR2 sequences are SGHRS and YFSETQ. V was pared by 3 bases and J by 1 base, with 8 bases of the junction left unmatched. The CDR3 region is CASSSDLGQVNYGYTF. In nucleotides, the CDR3 is TGCGCCAGCAGCTCCGACCTGGGACAGGTTAACTATGGCTACACCTTC.

The chain employs TRBV10-3 and TRBJ2-6; 7 bases are shared with TRBD1. The germline CDR1 and CDR2 sequences are ENHRY and SYGVKD. V gave up 5 bases and J gave up 1 base; unmatched junction bases: 14. CDR3 length: 19 amino acids. CDR3 loop: CAISFRGPGQTSGANVLTF. The CDR3 nucleotides are TGTGCCATCAGTTTCCGGGGACCGGGACAGACTTCTGGGGCCAACGTCCTGACTTTC.

This chain links TRBV12-3 or TRBV12-4 with TRBJ2-3, with TRBD2 as a possible D gene (7 bases). V was shortened by 0 bases and J by 3 bases, with 13 bases between the two germline ends. The CDR3 extends over 16 amino acids. As DNA, the CDR3 is TGTGCCAGCAGTTTAGCGGGGGGGGCCTTTACAGATACGCAGTATTTT. As protein: CASSLAGGAFTDTQYF.

The chain uses TRBV20-1 and TRBJ2-1; TRBD2 is a possible D gene (6 bases). The germline CDR1 and CDR2 sequences are DFQATT and SNEGSKA (reference sequence). CDR3 size: 14 residues. The V end lost 3 bases, the J end lost 4 bases, and 13 bases lay between the germline ends. The CDR3 loop is CSASPSAGYNEQFF. The DNA for the CDR3 is TGCAGTGCTAGCCCTAGCGCGGGGTACAATGAGCAGTTCTTC.

This clonotype was detected a few times. The gene calls are TRBV3-1 and TRBJ2-5; D might be TRBD1 (6 bases). Germline lookup yields CDR1 LGHDT and CDR2 YNNKEL (reference sequence). V lost 0 bases to trimming and J lost 4 bases, with 12 bases between them. The CDR3 is 15 residues long. The CDR3 nucleotides are TGTGCCAGCAGCCAAGACCCTACAGGGAGAGAGACCCAGTACTTC. Residues: CASSQDPTGRETQYF.

The chain has TRBV20-1 and TRBJ2-4, with TRBD1 matching over 8 bases. The J call is in doubt because the DNA end fits TRBJ2-7 better. In germline, CDR1 is DFQATT, CDR2 SNEGSKA (reference sequence). This CDR3 contains 13 residues. CDR3 sequence: CSASRQGPYEQYF. The CDR3 nucleotides read TGCAGTGCTAGTCGACAGGGGCCGTACGAGCAGTACTTC.

V usage is TRBV29-1 and J usage is TRBJ2-1; weak D call: TRBD1 (5 bases). Germline V gene sequence: CDR1 SQVTM, CDR2 ANQGSEA. The CDR3 contains 12 residues. The V gene lost 5 bases and the J gene lost 7 bases, with 12 bases spanning the gap. CDR3 in DNA: TGCAGCGTTCTCCTGCAGGGAAATGAGCAGTTCTTC. Its translation is CSVLLQGNEQFF.

The chain couples TRBV28 to TRBJ1-2; TRBD1 matches 8 bases. The V gene's germline CDR1 is MDHEN and CDR2 SYDVKM. The CDR3 has 15 residues. J was trimmed by 8 bases and V by 5 bases; bases with no gene match: 13. The CDR3 loop reads CASSVMAGGRRGYTF. The CDR3 DNA is TGTGCCAGCAGTGTTATGGCAGGGGGCCGCCGGGGCTACACCTTC.

The chain joins TRBV20-1 to TRBJ1-2; tentative D call: TRBD1 (5 bases). Trimming took off 5 bases at V and 4 bases at J, with 17 bases between the two ends. The germline gives CDR1 DFQATT, CDR2 SNEGSKA (reference sequence). The CDR3 totals 14 residues. The DNA of the CDR3 is TGCAGTGCTGACACGGCGGTGGGGGGCTATGGCTACACCTTC. Residues: CSADTAVGGYGYTF.

This clonotype was recorded a few times. This chain joins TRBV5-6 and TRBJ2-4; 10 bases line up with TRBD1. J lost 1 base, V lost 4 bases, and 5 bases had no gene match. Germline loops: CDR1 SGHDT, CDR2 YYEEEE. The CDR3 contains 16 residues. DNA for the CDR3: TGTGCCAGCAGCATTGACAGGGGGCTTGCCAAAAACATTCAGTACTTC. This encodes CASSIDRGLAKNIQYF. The full variable domain, rest sourced from reference TRBV5-6 and TRBJ2-4, is DAGVTQSPTHLIKTRGQQVTLRCSPKSGHDTVSWYQQALGQGPQFIFQYYEEEERQRGNFPDRFSGHQFPNYSSELNVNALLLGDSALYLCASSIDRGLAKNIQYFGAGTRLSVL.

This clonotype was counted between two and nine times. Written as DNA, the CDR3 is TGCAGTGCTAGAAAGCGGGGGGACACAGATACGCAGTATTTT. It encodes CSARKRGDTDTQYF. J is TRBJ2-3 and V is TRBV20-1; the match to TRBD2 covers 9 bases. Germline V gene sequence: CDR1 DFQATT, CDR2 SNEGSKA (reference sequence). With 2 bases clipped from V and 2 bases from J, the junction kept 2 bases outside the gene matches. The CDR3 has 14 residues.

The rearrangement joins TRBV20-1 to TRBJ1-5; TRBD1 aligns across 8 bases. The CDR3 spans 16 residues. After removal of 3 bases from V and 7 bases from J, the junction contained 14 bases not matched to a gene. Germline-derived CDR1 and CDR2 are DFQATT and SNEGSKA (reference sequence). The CDR3 is CSARTTTGDSRQPQHF. CDR3 nucleotide sequence: TGCAGTGCTAGGACGACGACAGGGGATAGTCGCCAGCCCCAGCATTTT.

The chain links TRBV6-6 to TRBJ1-1; a weak D match, TRBD1 (5 bases). Germline V gives CDR1 MNHNY, CDR2 SVGAGI (reference sequence). The CDR3 sequence is 17 residues long. V dropped 2 bases and J dropped 0 bases, with 16 bases sitting between them. CDR3 sequence reads: CASSYPAGTGMNTEAFF. CDR3 coding DNA: TGTGCCAGCAGTTACCCGGCCGGGACGGGAATGAACACTGAAGCTTTCTTT.

This clonotype was counted a single time. The rearrangement links TRBV20-1 to TRBJ2-7; the D gene could be TRBD1 or TRBD2 (5 bases each). TRBJ2-5 explains the end of the DNA better; the J call may be wrong. Germline V CDR1 and CDR2: DFQATT, SNEGSKA (reference sequence). This CDR3 contains 15 residues. CDR3 sequence: CSAGLPQGSQETQYF. Here the CDR3 DNA reads TGCAGTGCTGGACTCCCCCAGGGATCTCAAGAGACCCAGTACTTC.

This chain links TRBV7-2 with TRBJ2-7; perhaps TRBD2 as D (6 bases). Trimming removed 5 bases at V and 3 bases at J, with 11 bases between. The CDR3 consists of 13 residues. Germline CDR1 is SGHTA and CDR2 is FQGNSA. The CDR3 protein is CASSRGSNYEQYF. CDR3 sequence (DNA): TGTGCCAGCAGCCGGGGGTCTAACTACGAGCAGTACTTC.

The chain links TRBV7-9 to TRBJ2-7, with TRBD2 identical over 10 bases. Unmatched junction bases numbered 9, after V lost 0 bases and J lost 4 bases. The germline V gene has CDR1 SEHNR and CDR2 FQNEAQ (reference sequence). The CDR3 runs 17 residues. The CDR3 DNA follows: TGTGCCAGCAGCTTAGCGTTGTCTAGCGGGGGTAATTACGAGCAGTACTTC. It specifies CASSLALSSGGNYEQYF.

CDR3 protein: CASSQRPHRDSPLHF. Written as DNA, the CDR3 is TGTGCCAGCAGTCAACGGCCCCATAGAGACTCACCCCTCCACTTT. The chain couples TRBV12-3 or TRBV12-4 to TRBJ1-6; D is unresolved. CDR3 length equals 15 residues. V was trimmed by 5 bases and J by 10 bases, leaving 18 bases between them.

This clonotype turned up a few times. The CDR3, as DNA: TGTGCCGGGACTAGCGGGGGGGCCTACAATGAGCAGTTCTTC. Translation gives CAGTSGGAYNEQFF. This chain connects TRBV7-9 to TRBJ2-1, with TRBD2 matching over 16 bases. CDR3 length: 14 residues. Looked up from germline, CDR1 is SEHNR and CDR2 is FQNEAQ (reference sequence). With V trimmed by 11 bases and J by 2 bases, 0 bases remained unmatched. Based on the CDR3 plus reference TRBV7-9 and TRBJ2-1, the full variable domain is DTGVSQNPRHKITKRGQNVTFRCDPISEHNRLYWYRQTLGQGPEFLTYFQNEAQLEKSRLLSDRFSAERPKGSFSTLEIQRTEQGDSAMYLCAGTSGGAYNEQFFGPGTRLTVL.

V gene TRBV20-1 combines with J gene TRBJ2-7, with D tentatively TRBD1 or TRBD2 (5 bases each). CDR1 is DFQATT, CDR2 SNEGSKA, per germline (reference sequence). The CDR3 runs to 11 residues. Trimming left V 3 bases short and J 6 bases short, with 9 bases between. CDR3 nucleotide sequence: TGCAGTGCTAGGGGGACCTTCGAGCAGTACTTC. Translating it yields CSARGTFEQYF.

The rearrangement uses TRBV27 and TRBJ2-5; 10 bases fit TRBD2. The end of the DNA fits TRBJ2-7 better, so the J call may be wrong. Germline-derived CDR1 and CDR2 are MNHEY and SMNVEV (reference sequence). CDR3 length equals 15 residues. CDR3 sequence reads: CASSTTLAGGDEQYF. The CDR3 DNA follows: TGTGCCAGCAGTACCACCTTAGCGGGGGGTGACGAGCAGTACTTC.

This clonotype was detected only once. The rearrangement links TRBV24-1 to TRBJ2-1; TRBD2 matches 12 bases. Germline loops: CDR1 KGHDR, CDR2 SFDVKD. CDR3 length: 18 amino acids. V trimming: 4 bases; J trimming: 4 bases; junction bases outside the gene matches: 10. The CDR3 nucleotides are TGTGCCACCAGTGACTCTGGGGCTAGCGGGGGGGCGTACAATGAGCAGTTCTTC. As protein: CATSDSGASGGAYNEQFF.

This clonotype was detected only a few times. The V and J genes are TRBV25-1 and TRBJ2-1, with D possibly called TRBD1 or TRBD2 (5 bases each). The CDR3 consists of 15 residues. In germline, CDR1 is MGHDK, CDR2 SYGVNS. The V and J ends lost 4 bases and 2 bases respectively, with 12 bases between them. The CDR3, as DNA: TGTGCCAGCAGTGGCCAGACGGGGCCCTACAATGAGCAGTTCTTC. Its protein is CASSGQTGPYNEQFF.

The chain is built from TRBV20-1 and TRBJ2-3; 12 bases line up with TRBD2. Germline V lookup: CDR1 DFQATT, CDR2 SNEGSKA (reference sequence). The length of the CDR3 is 20 residues. Unmatched junction bases numbered 17, after V lost 1 base and J lost 3 bases. The CDR3 DNA reads as TGCAGTGCTAGAGGTGGTCGGGGGCTAGCGGGGGGGTCGGGGACAGATACGCAGTATTTT. It encodes CSARGGRGLAGGSGTDTQYF.

The count of this clonotype is one. CDR3 sequence: CSASAPLARLETQYF. The CDR3 nucleotides read TGCAGTGCTAGCGCCCCACTAGCCCGGTTGGAGACCCAGTACTTC. The gene calls are TRBV20-1 and TRBJ2-5; weak D call: TRBD2 (6 bases). Trimming cost V 3 bases and J 5 bases, with 19 bases left between them. Germline loops: CDR1 DFQATT, CDR2 SNEGSKA (reference sequence). This CDR3 is 15 amino acids long.

This clonotype showed up just a few times. This sequence joins TRBV12-3 or TRBV12-4 and TRBJ1-1; D unclear. This CDR3 contains 12 residues. Trimming shortened V by 3 bases and J by 8 bases, and 10 bases separated the two germline ends. The CDR3 here is CASSLPGQEAFF. DNA for the CDR3: TGTGCCAGCAGTTTGCCGGGCCAAGAAGCTTTCTTT.